What follows are 5 T cell receptor beta chains derived from one specimen sequenced in a study of T cell repertoires and HLA-DP antigens. After approximately 15 days, CD4+ cells were restimulated more than 20 h with the same allogeneic DPB1. Stimulation used HeLa cells expressing transduced HLA-DPA1/DPB1, HLA-DM, invariant chain and CD80. TCRdb keeps only in-frame clones here, not all; method: immunoSEQ multiplex PCR. Among under 2,000 clones listed, under 80% were seen once. Material: CD137- CD4+ T cells from cultured PBMCs. Every receptor here comes from a man in his forties or fifties in good health and CMV-seronegative.

This chain links TRBV6-6 with TRBJ1-1, with 7 nucleotides matching TRBD1. CDR1 and CDR2 (germline): MNHNY, SVGAGI (reference sequence). The CDR3 consists of 15 residues. Trimming at V came to 2 bases and at J to 1 base, leaving 4 bases not matched to a gene. CDR3 sequence reads: CASSYNDRANTEAFF. The CDR3 bases are TGTGCCAGCAGTTACAACGACAGGGCGAACACTGAAGCTTTCTTT.

The CDR3 region has the DNA TGTGCCAGCAGCCTTCACATGGATGAGCAGTTCTTC. It specifies CASSLHMDEQFF. The rearrangement joins TRBV9 to TRBJ2-1; no clear D gene. CDR3 length equals 12 residues. Trimming removed 4 bases at V and 8 bases at J, with 10 bases between. The germline gives CDR1 SGDLS, CDR2 YYNGEE.

CDR3 nucleotide sequence: TGTGCCAGCAGAGGCGGGGGGGTCCAAGAGACCCAGTACTTC. The encoded protein is CASRGGGVQETQYF. The V gene is TRBV28, the J gene TRBJ2-5, with 9 bases lining up with TRBD2. This CDR3 is built from 14 residues. J gave up 1 base and V 6 bases, and 3 bases lay outside the gene matches. Per germline, CDR1 MDHEN and CDR2 SYDVKM.

V is TRBV29-1 and J is TRBJ1-1, with D uncertain. V gave up 4 bases and J gave up 13 bases, with 7 bases separating them. The CDR3 length is 8 residues. From germline, CDR1 is SQVTM and CDR2 ANQGSEA. The CDR3 DNA is TGCAGCGTTGGAGAGGGTTTCTTT. Its translation: CSVGEGFF.

The chain uses TRBV2 and TRBJ2-4, with a weak D call TRBD1 (6 bases). The V gene lost 7 bases and the J gene lost 1 base, with 11 bases spanning the gap. The germline V gene has CDR1 SNHLY and CDR2 FYNNEI. This CDR3 is built from 14 residues. In nucleotides, the CDR3 is TGTGCCAGCACCTCAGGGGCTGCCAAAAACATTCAGTACTTC. Amino acid sequence: CASTSGAAKNIQYF.